Described below is a single T cell receptor beta chain sequence and its context. This clonotype has more than one count but fewer than ten. Its specific antigen is unknown. The record has no base qualities; no much larger clone is one base away. The data originate from a study of T-cell memory formation after mild COVID-19 (dated by TCRdb to the early 2020s). The study in broad terms: Most TCR sequence clusters were specific to one of the two donors. In a couple of donors, T-cell clones that expanded and contracted after mild COVID-19 were tracked by sequencing TCRalpha and TCRbeta repertoires over time. Two young, previously healthy adult volunteers made up the cohort, one male and one female. The paper's findings and limits, for the study overall: Balanced CD4/CD8 phenotypes were observed for clones contracting from day 15 to 85, whereas a bias towards CD4+ was observed for a second wave of clones expanding from day 15 to 37. Contracting CD4+ clones appeared mostly in the CM and EM memory subsets, whereas CD8+ clones were enriched in EMRA. Some responding clones were detected in pre-infection memory, suggesting pre-existing cross-reactive memory T cells joined the SARS-CoV-2 response. The study included only a couple of mild cases, and larger cohorts that include severe cases with pre-infection samples were judged to be necessary. The second-wave clones that peaked on day 37 were not confirmed to be SARS-CoV-2 specific.

TCRdb shows the sequencer as Illumina NovaSeq 6000. TCRalpha and TCRbeta cDNA libraries were built by 5'RACE with constant-segment primers, adding sample barcodes and unique molecular identifiers. RNA was extracted from every sample with Trizol reagent. The libraries were amplified in two PCR steps, and the second step added a second sample barcode and Illumina TruSeq adapters. The libraries were sequenced on an Illumina NovaSeq using 2 x 150 bp paired-end reads. In the paper's pipeline: With migec v1.2.7, reads were demultiplexed and then collapsed into UMI-guided consensus sequences. Using mixcr v2.1.11, UMI consensuses were aligned to TRA and TRB V and J templates and then assembled into clonotypes. A clonotype was counted as expanded or contracted only when both edgeR and NoisET called the clonotype significant, with the noise models trained on biological replicates. For edgeR calls, the thresholds were a false discovery rate-adjusted p below 0.01 and a log2 fold-change of 1. As an exploratory analysis of dynamics, PCA with hierarchical clustering was applied to max-normalized trajectories of the 1000 most abundant clonotypes. The CD4 or CD8 phenotype of responding clones was assigned using the separately sequenced CD4+ and CD8+ repertoires. TCRdb cleaned the public reads at Q25 with fastp, built clones with MiXCR and kept in-frame beta chains. Entries that share a CDR3 protein sequence are merged under the most common genes and DNA. The V and J calls, along with clone size, are taken from TCRdb and not from the paper's own processing. This sample comprises about 560,000 distinct CDR3 sequences, about a fifth of them detected only once. The ten top clones hold roughly 8.3% of the sample.

V lost 4 bases and J lost 4 bases, and the count of bases not matched to a germline gene is 2. The CDR3 runs 15 residues from the cysteine to the phenylalanine. CDR3 DNA only is kept here, 45 bases in frame from base 1. The germline V gene gives CDR1 as ENHRY and CDR2 as SYGVKD. PBMCs were isolated by Ficoll-Paque density gradient centrifugation. The clonotype originates from an adult woman who had mild COVID-19 (a few samples of this study predate the infection). The sample titles of this study are shuffled in the database, so cell type and time point are left out; the donor was told from shared clones. The V and J segments used are TRBV10-3 and TRBJ2-2, and 11 junction bases match TRBD2. Sequenced material: PBMCs or a T cell subset sorted from them (not recorded which). At the DNA level, the sequence is TGTGCCATCAGTGCAACTAGCGGGAGCACCGGGGAGCTGTTTTTT. It encodes CAISATSGSTGELFF.